The entry below describes one T cell receptor beta chain. Its antigen remains unidentified. The input lacks base qualities; no much larger clone sits a single base away. The entry originates in a study of OX40 agonist ivuxolimab in advanced cancers. Looking at the study overall: The costimulatory receptor OX40 (CD134) was targeted by ivuxolimab, a fully human IgG2 agonistic monoclonal antibody. Intravenous ivuxolimab was administered to patients every 2 weeks at six dose levels: 0.01, 0.1, 0.3, 1.5, 3 and 10 mg/kg. The dose-escalation cohort was roughly 80% male with a mean age of 60 years, ranging from roughly 23 to 79. Prior anti-PD-1, anti-PD-L1 or anti-CTLA-4 therapy was permitted, and about 40% of dose-escalation patients had received checkpoint inhibitors. Peripheral TCRbeta sequencing was intended to test whether TCR sequence diversity was altered and clonal T-cell expansion was caused by ivuxolimab. Of the 50 to 55 dose-escalation patients, hepatocellular carcinoma was present in around 20, melanoma in some 15, renal cell carcinoma in 9 and head and neck cancer in 9. Partial responses occurred in three dose-escalation patients: two with cutaneous melanoma and one with hepatocellular carcinoma. The paper covers the monotherapy dose-escalation part of the phase I ivuxolimab trial, which included N of about 50 patients. The paper's findings and limits, for the study overall: In the 0.1-3.0 mg/kg groups, partial responders were among the patients with the lowest normalized peripheral clonal expansion, particularly in CD8+ T cells. Low levels of normalized T-cell clonal expansion were also shown by some nonresponding patients. After ivuxolimab, more expanded clones were found on average in CD8+ T cells than in CD4+ T cells. At doses of 0.1 to 3.0 mg/kg, clonal expansion of both CD4+ and CD8+ T cells in blood was seen between baseline and week 6. Which antigens the clonally expanded peripheral T cells were specific for was not determined.

V gives up 6 bases and J gives up 5 bases, and the segment between their germline ends measures 19 bases. The CDR3, cysteine through phenylalanine, is 15 amino acids long. Just the 45-base CDR3 DNA is kept, in frame starting at base 1. Via the germline V gene, CDR1 is MNHEY and CDR2 SVGAGI. The trial excluded patients who had a history of autoimmune disease or were on systemic immunosuppression. Peripheral blood for TCR sequencing was collected from all dose cohorts at baseline, on cycle 4 day 1, and on cycle 7 day 1. The samples were drawn from a first-in-human, open-label, multicenter phase I dose-escalation trial of ivuxolimab. Adults with locally advanced or metastatic melanoma, renal cell, hepatocellular, or head and neck squamous cell carcinoma were enrolled in the trial. Before TCR sequencing, CD4+ and CD8+ T cells were separately sorted from peripheral blood. To sequence the TCRbeta CDR3 region, genomic DNA was isolated from the sorted cells. The immunoSEQ Assay was used for sequencing of TCRbeta CDR3 regions. What TCRdb holds here is the immuneACCESS table cut down to in-frame rearrangements. Part of the clones is not present; checked against another copy, under half of the missing clones reflect an unresolved V gene, and the others are unexplained. In this sample the table shows tens of thousands of clones, 84% of which occur a single time. Approximately 30% of the sample lies in the top ten.

The chain is made from TRBV6-5 and TRBJ2-5; tentative D gene TRBD2, with 5 bases matching. The sequencing here drew on CD4+ or CD8+ T cells sorted from blood, taken in a trial of the OX40 agonist ivuxolimab. The source is an adult with an advanced solid tumor such as melanoma, head and neck, liver or kidney cancer. For the CDR3, the sequence is CASRSGGTTAETQYF. The DNA reads as follows: TGTGCCAGCAGATCTGGAGGTACAACAGCCGAGACCCAGTACTTC.